The clone carrying this TCR beta chain was detected only a few times. This specimen comes from a study of OX40 agonist ivuxolimab in advanced cancers. Study summary: Of mixed ages from about 23 to 79 and averaging approximately 60 years, the group was more than 65% male.

Anyone with autoimmune disease history or systemic immunosuppression was excluded. Using immunoSEQ multiplex PCR, the repertoire was profiled, and TCRdb retains in-frame clones only, with some absent. The data show approximately 89,000 clones, 87% seen once. From germline, CDR1 is MDHEN and CDR2 SYDVKM. V lost 5 bases and J lost 8, with 15 bases in between. The CDR3 totals 13 residues. This chain joins TRBV28 and TRBJ1-2; D gene unclear. This sequence originates from an adult with an advanced solid tumor such as melanoma, head and neck, liver or kidney cancer. The sequences come from CD4+ or CD8+ T cells sorted from blood, collected in a trial of the OX40 agonist ivuxolimab. CDR3 region: CASSVPSTWGYTF. The CDR3 region has the DNA TGTGCCAGCAGTGTCCCCTCCACTTGGGGCTACACCTTC.